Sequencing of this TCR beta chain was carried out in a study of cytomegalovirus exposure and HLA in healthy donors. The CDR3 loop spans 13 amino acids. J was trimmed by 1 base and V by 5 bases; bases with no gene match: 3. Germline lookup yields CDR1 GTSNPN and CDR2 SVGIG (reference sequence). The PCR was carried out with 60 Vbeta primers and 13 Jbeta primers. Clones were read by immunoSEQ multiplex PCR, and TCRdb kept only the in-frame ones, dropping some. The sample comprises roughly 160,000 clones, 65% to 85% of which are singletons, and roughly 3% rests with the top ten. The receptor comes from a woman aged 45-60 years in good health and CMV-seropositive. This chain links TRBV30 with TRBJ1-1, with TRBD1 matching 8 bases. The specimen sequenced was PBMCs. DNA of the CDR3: TGTGCCTGGGGGACAGGACGGAACACTGAAGCTTTCTTT. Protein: CAWGTGRNTEAFF.